The 16 T cell receptor beta chains in this list originate from one sample, sequenced in a study of Graves' ophthalmopathy and Graves' hyperthyroidism. TCR beta CDR3 regions were amplified from RNA transcripts. RT-PCR was first run with HTBI primers, then multiplex PCR in a second round. Via MiXCR, TCRdb re-called the multiplex PCR reads, giving one row per CDR3 protein. Here the sample spans roughly 400,000 distinct CDR3 sequences, 15% being singletons. Sequencing was performed on peripheral blood. The receptor set was obtained from a woman aged 18 to 35 with stable Graves' hyperthyroidism.

This clonotype was recorded at least ten times. The chain carries TRBV29-1 and TRBJ2-4; TRBD1 matches at 8 bases. Germline V gene lookup returns CDR1 SQVTM and CDR2 ANQGSEA. The CDR3 runs 18 residues. V was clipped by 3 bases and J by 1 base; unmatched bases: 14. This CDR3 reads CSVDGLTGVPPAKNIQYF. Here the CDR3 DNA reads TGCAGCGTTGATGGGCTGACAGGGGTTCCTCCGGCCAAAAACATTCAGTACTTC.

This clonotype has ten or more counts. The chain combines TRBV7-3 with TRBJ2-7; a weak D match, TRBD2 (6 bases). Deletions cut 5 bases from V and 6 bases from J, with 14 bases between. The CDR3 has 13 amino acids. Germline V gene lookup returns CDR1 SGHTA and CDR2 FQGTGA. In DNA, the CDR3 is TGTGCCAGCAGCACCTGGGGGGACGGCGAGCAGTACTTC. The encoded protein is CASSTWGDGEQYF.

This clonotype was counted a few times. This chain uses TRBV10-3 with TRBJ1-2, with D possibly TRBD1 on 6 matching bases. The CDR3 length is 15 residues. Deletions cut 6 bases from V and 5 bases from J, with 19 bases between. CDR1 is ENHRY and CDR2 is SYGVKD in the germline V gene. This chain's CDR3 is CAISSPRGRGYGYTF. Here the CDR3 DNA reads TGTGCCATCAGCTCGCCTAGGGGGAGAGGGTATGGCTACACCTTC.

The chain is built from TRBV14 and TRBJ2-6; D is uncertain. V lost 4 bases and J lost 0, with 10 bases in between. CDR1 and CDR2 from the germline V gene are SGHDN and FVKESK. The CDR3 runs to 16 residues. This CDR3 reads CASSPGPVSGANVLTF. The CDR3 DNA reads TGTGCCAGCAGCCCCGGTCCGGTCTCTGGGGCCAACGTCCTGACTTTC.

The table lists this clonotype with many counts. This chain uses TRBV5-1 with TRBJ1-2; TRBD1 matches at 8 bases. CDR3 size: 14 residues. The germline V gene has CDR1 SGHRS and CDR2 YFSETQ. After removal of 4 bases from V and 6 bases from J, the junction contained 8 bases not matched to a gene. This CDR3 reads CASSRAGQEDGYTF. The CDR3 bases are TGCGCCAGCAGCCGAGCGGGACAGGAAGATGGCTACACCTTC.

There are many counts of this clonotype. The genes are TRBV20-1 and TRBJ2-5, with D hard to call. The CDR3 runs to 16 residues. V lost 6 bases to trimming and J lost 2 bases, with 22 bases between them. Germline V gene lookup returns CDR1 DFQATT and CDR2 SNEGSKA (reference sequence). CDR3 nucleotide sequence: TGCAGTGCCTGCCCTGCATGGACGACGCAACAAGAGACCCAGTACTTC. This translates into CSACPAWTTQQETQYF.

There are many counts of this clonotype. V is TRBV5-6 and J is TRBJ2-5; D is perhaps TRBD1 or TRBD2 (5 bases each). With 4 bases removed from V and 2 bases from J, the gap between germline ends came to 12 bases. From germline, CDR1 is SGHDT and CDR2 YYEEEE. The CDR3 is 14 amino acids. CDR3 amino acids: CASSQPGRQETQYF. CDR3 nucleotides: TGTGCCAGCAGCCAACCGGGACGGCAAGAGACCCAGTACTTC. Using reference TRBV5-6 and TRBJ2-5 for the parts outside the CDR3, the full variable domain is DAGVTQSPTHLIKTRGQQVTLRCSPKSGHDTVSWYQQALGQGPQFIFQYYEEEERQRGNFPDRFSGHQFPNYSSELNVNALLLGDSALYLCASSQPGRQETQYFGPGTRLLVL.

The gene calls are TRBV30 and TRBJ2-5; possibly TRBD1 for D (5 bases). V shed 0 bases and J shed 5 bases, with 7 bases lying between them. CDR1 and CDR2 (germline): GTSNPN, SVGIG (reference sequence). The CDR3 contains 12 residues. The CDR3 spells CAWSVNRETQYF. The CDR3 nucleotides read TGTGCCTGGAGTGTGAACAGGGAGACCCAGTACTTC.

This clonotype has a handful of counts. This rearrangement joins TRBV6-5 to TRBJ2-7; D ambiguous. Germline values: CDR1 MNHEY, CDR2 SVGAGI. This CDR3 is built from 13 residues. Trimming shortened V by 3 bases and J by 3 bases, and 9 bases separated the two germline ends. CDR3 in amino acids: CASSYEANYEQYF. The CDR3 DNA reads as TGTGCCAGCAGTTATGAGGCTAACTACGAGCAGTACTTC.

This clonotype was counted many times. The J gene is TRBJ2-7, the V gene TRBV28, with D hard to call. Germline assignment: CDR1 MDHEN and CDR2 SYDVKM. This CDR3 is 13 amino acids long. V gave up 3 bases and J gave up 1 base, with 7 bases separating them. The CDR3: CASSFARSYEQYF. The CDR3 DNA is TGTGCCAGCAGTTTCGCCAGGTCCTACGAGCAGTACTTC.

J is TRBJ2-3 and V is TRBV2; tentative D call: TRBD1 (6 bases). The CDR3 totals 13 residues. Germline assignment: CDR1 SNHLY and CDR2 FYNNEI. The V end was cut by 4 bases, the J end by 4 bases, with 9 bases between. CDR3 protein: CASSVGAADTQYF. The CDR3 bases are TGTGCCAGCAGTGTGGGGGCCGCAGATACGCAGTATTTT.

This clonotype was seen a handful of times. The chain uses TRBV6-1 and TRBJ2-2; TRBD2 matches at 8 bases. The ends lost 4 bases at V and 3 bases at J; junction bases unmatched: 7. Germline V gene lookup returns CDR1 MNHNS and CDR2 SASEGT. This CDR3 has 16 residues. DNA of the CDR3: TGTGCCAGCAGTGGGGGACTAGACTATTACACCGGGGAGCTGTTTTTT. Protein sequence: CASSGGLDYYTGELFF.

This chain links TRBV20-1 with TRBJ1-2; maybe TRBD1 (6 bases). This CDR3 has 13 residues. CDR1 and CDR2 (germline): DFQATT, SNEGSKA (reference sequence). The V and J ends lost 6 bases and 3 bases respectively, with 14 bases between them. CDR3 coding DNA: TGCAGTGCGATCCAGGGGCGATACTATGGCTACACCTTC. As protein: CSAIQGRYYGYTF.

This clonotype was seen only once. The chain is built from TRBV7-3 and TRBJ2-2; 10 bases fit TRBD2. The CDR3 runs 17 residues. Looked up from germline, CDR1 is SGHTA and CDR2 is FQGTGA. J lost 12 bases, V lost 5 bases, and 18 bases had no gene match. The CDR3 is CASSPPPGLATSGKLFF. The CDR3 DNA reads as TGTGCCAGCAGCCCCCCACCGGGACTAGCGACCAGTGGGAAGCTGTTTTTT.

The chain joins TRBV5-1 to TRBJ2-5, with TRBD2 matching 10 bases. This CDR3 has 16 residues. Unmatched junction bases numbered 13, after V lost 4 bases and J lost 7 bases. From germline, CDR1 is SGHRS and CDR2 YFSETQ. The CDR3 here is CASSQALAGARGTQYF. CDR3 DNA sequence: TGCGCCAGCAGCCAAGCCCTAGCGGGGGCGAGAGGGACCCAGTACTTC. The full variable domain, its missing parts supplied by reference TRBV5-1 and TRBJ2-5, is KAGVTQTPRYLIKTRGQQVTLSCSPISGHRSVSWYQQTPGQGLQFLFEYFSETQRNKGNFPGRFSGRQFSNSRSEMNVSTLELGDSALYLCASSQALAGARGTQYFGPGTRLLVL.

The J gene is TRBJ2-6, the V gene TRBV12-3 or TRBV12-4, with a possible D match to TRBD1 (5 bases). This CDR3 is built from 15 residues. With 6 bases removed from V and 3 bases from J, the gap between germline ends came to 12 bases. The CDR3 loop is CASSRTGFGANVLTF. CDR3 in DNA: TGTGCCAGCAGCAGAACAGGTTTTGGGGCCAACGTCCTGACTTTC.